Below, one T cell receptor beta chain is given with its context. These data originate in a study of blood T cell repertoires in COVID-19. Study background: Nucleic acid was either cDNA or gDNA, and it came from T cells, B-cell-depleted T cells, or PBMCs.

Seattle-derived patients entered the study during active infection and were followed longitudinally. As processed by the authors: Estimated nucleated cell counts came from reference gene primer amplification. Clones were read by immunoSEQ multiplex PCR, and TCRdb kept only the in-frame ones, dropping some. The V and J calls and clone size come from that table; D and trimming were worked out from the DNA. The table has roughly 150,000 clones, around 90% seen once; the top ten hold around 5.1%. The material sequenced was peripheral blood. The clonotype comes from a man aged 18-30 years with COVID-19, enrolled during active disease.

CDR3 DNA: TGTGCCAGCAGCTTAGCGGTAGGTAGCGGGAGTACGCAGTACTTC. Protein sequence: CASSLAVGSGSTQYF. This chain connects TRBV7-9 to TRBJ2-7, with 9 bases identical to TRBD2. The CDR3 loop spans 15 amino acids. The germline V gene has CDR1 SEHNR and CDR2 FQNEAQ (reference sequence). V lost 0 bases and J lost 9; bases outside the gene matches: 9.